These 5 T cell receptor beta chains originate from one sample sequenced in a study of T-cell memory formation after mild COVID-19. MiXCR, run by TCRdb on the 5' RACE reads, gives a single entry per CDR3 protein. The sample carries 200,000 or so distinct CDR3 sequences, more than 15% recorded once. Material: PBMCs or a T cell subset sorted from them (not recorded which). Receptor source: an adult woman who had mild COVID-19 (a few samples of this study predate the infection). Cell type and time point are not known.

In its sample, this clonotype was seen a few times. The chain's CDR3 is CASSNRTSGVGETQYF. The CDR3 bases are TGTGCCAGCAGCAATCGGACTAGCGGGGTCGGAGAGACCCAGTACTTC. The chain combines TRBV9 with TRBJ2-5; 12 nucleotides align to TRBD2. The germline V gene encodes CDR1 SGDLS and CDR2 YYNGEE. CDR3 length equals 16 residues. J was trimmed by 4 bases and V by 4 bases; bases with no gene match: 8.

This clonotype was counted a few times. The rearrangement links TRBV12-3 or TRBV12-4 to TRBJ2-3; D possibly corresponds to TRBD2 (5 bases). V was clipped by 7 bases and J by 2 bases, with 10 bases between them. The CDR3 is 13 residues long. CDR3 DNA: TGTGCCAGCAAACAGCGGAACACAGATACGCAGTATTTT. Its protein product is CASKQRNTDTQYF.

This clonotype has a single count. The chain links TRBV7-9 to TRBJ1-2; no clear D. CDR1 and CDR2 (germline): SEHNR, FQNEAQ (reference sequence). V was shortened by 6 bases and J by 4 bases, with 9 bases between the two germline ends. This CDR3 comprises 12 residues. CDR3 sequence reads: CASSVLPYGYTF. Written as DNA, the CDR3 is TGTGCCAGCAGTGTACTCCCCTATGGCTACACCTTC.

The CDR3 is CASSEGTVGNTEAFF. CDR3 nucleotides: TGTGCCAGCAGCGAGGGGACAGTTGGGAACACTGAAGCTTTCTTT. The rearrangement joins TRBV9 to TRBJ1-1; 7 nucleotides line up with TRBD1. Unmatched junction bases numbered 6, after V lost 3 bases and J lost 1 base. The CDR3 extends over 15 amino acids. Per the germline V gene, CDR1 is SGDLS and CDR2 is YYNGEE.

This clonotype was counted a few times. The chain links TRBV9 to TRBJ1-2; 8 bases line up with TRBD1. V gave up 4 bases and J gave up 4 bases; unmatched junction bases: 9. The length of the CDR3 is 15 residues. Germline-derived CDR1 and CDR2 are SGDLS and YYNGEE. The CDR3 coding sequence is TGTGCCAGCAGCAGGACAGGGCATGAGGGCTATGGCTACACCTTC. As protein: CASSRTGHEGYGYTF.